The sequence of this T cell receptor (beta chain) was determined in a study of beta chain features in type 1 diabetes. Across the whole study: Patients did not differ from healthy donors in age, gender or cell yield. The study, taken as a whole, reports: More deletions and fewer insertions at VDJ junctions were found in patients with type 1 diabetes. TCRB CDR3 length was moderately but significantly reduced in all four CD4+ subsets of Type 1 diabetes patients.

Every isolated RNA sample was fully reverse transcribed, so sequencing captured expressed TCRB transcripts. Clones were read by immunoSEQ multiplex PCR, and TCRdb kept only the in-frame ones, dropping some. The data hold some 500,000 clones, with 10% to 12% observed a single time. In its sample, this clone was seen a few times. The target antigen is unknown. The authors took one heparinised blood draw, averaging about 116 mL, from each donor. The V and J ends lost 8 bases and 3 bases respectively, with 17 bases between them. The CDR3 extends over 14 amino acids. Germline V gene lookup returns CDR1 LGHNA and CDR2 YNFKEQ.

Sequenced sample: naive CD4+ T cells from blood. The TCR originated in a woman between 18 and 29 years old in good health. The V and J genes are TRBV4-2 and TRBJ2-7; D tentatively fits TRBD1 or TRBD2 (6 bases each). The CDR3 here is CASPTYRDCYEQYF. Here the CDR3 DNA reads TGTGCCAGCCCTACCTACAGGGACTGCTACGAGCAGTACTTC.